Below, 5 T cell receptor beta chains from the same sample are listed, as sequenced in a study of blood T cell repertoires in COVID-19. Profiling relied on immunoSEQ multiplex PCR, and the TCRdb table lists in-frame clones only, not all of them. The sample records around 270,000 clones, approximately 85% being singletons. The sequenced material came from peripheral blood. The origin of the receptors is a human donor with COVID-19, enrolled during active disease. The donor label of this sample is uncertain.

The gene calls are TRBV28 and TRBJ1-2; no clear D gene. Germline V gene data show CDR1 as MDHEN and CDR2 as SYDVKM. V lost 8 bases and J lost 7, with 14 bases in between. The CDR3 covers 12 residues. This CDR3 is CASQTAGSGYTF. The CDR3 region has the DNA TGTGCCAGCCAGACGGCCGGGAGTGGCTACACCTTC.

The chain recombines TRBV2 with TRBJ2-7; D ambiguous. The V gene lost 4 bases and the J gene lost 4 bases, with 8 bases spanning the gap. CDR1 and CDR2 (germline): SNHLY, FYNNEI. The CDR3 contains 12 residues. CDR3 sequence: CASSVTVYEQYF. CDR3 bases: TGTGCCAGCAGTGTTACGGTTTACGAGCAGTACTTC. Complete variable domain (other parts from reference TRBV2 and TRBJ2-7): EPEVTQTPSHQVTQMGQEVILRCVPISNHLYFYWYRQILGQKVEFLVSFYNNEISEKSEIFDDQFSVERPDGSNFTLKIRSTKLEDSAMYFCASSVTVYEQYFGPGTRLTVT.

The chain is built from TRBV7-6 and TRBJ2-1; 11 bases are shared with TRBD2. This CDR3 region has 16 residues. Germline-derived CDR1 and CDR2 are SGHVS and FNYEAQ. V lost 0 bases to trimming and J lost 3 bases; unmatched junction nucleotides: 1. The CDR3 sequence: CASSLAGTSGYNEQFF. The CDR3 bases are TGTGCCAGCAGCTTAGCCGGGACTAGCGGCTACAATGAGCAGTTCTTC.

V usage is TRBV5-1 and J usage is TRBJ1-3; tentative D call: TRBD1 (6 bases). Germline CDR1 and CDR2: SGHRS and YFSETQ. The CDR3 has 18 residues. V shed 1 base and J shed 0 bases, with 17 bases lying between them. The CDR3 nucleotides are TGCGCCAGCAGCTTGAATCCACAGGGCCCTCTCTCTGGAAACACCATATATTTT. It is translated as CASSLNPQGPLSGNTIYF.

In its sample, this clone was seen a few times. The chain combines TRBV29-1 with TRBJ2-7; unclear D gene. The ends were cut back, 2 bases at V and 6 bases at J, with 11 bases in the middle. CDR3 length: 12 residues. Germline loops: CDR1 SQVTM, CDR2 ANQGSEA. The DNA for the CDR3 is TGCAGCGTTGAACCTTCGGGTACCGAGCAGTACTTC. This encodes CSVEPSGTEQYF.